Reported below is one T cell receptor beta chain. No antigen is known for it. These data come from a study of shared clonotypes between healthy human individuals. Whole-study context: Each donor contributed plates that comprised three CD4 naive, three CD4 memory, two CD8 naive and one CD8 memory.

J was trimmed by 2 bases and V by 6 bases; bases with no gene match: 5. Germline CDR1 reads LNHDA; CDR2 reads SQIVND (reference sequence). The CDR3 length is 15 residues. General study findings and limits: Clonotype sharing across a few donors was observed for 5% to 6.5% of naive CD4 clonotypes. Represented diversity, genetic and exposure-history alike, was limited by few donors.

Assay: immunoSEQ multiplex PCR; the TCRdb copy retains only in-frame clones and omits some. The top ten clones hold 0.045% to 0.07% of a sample with about 610,000 clones, more than 95% of them seen once. This TCR came from a woman in her 30s in good health. The sample comprised naive CD4+ T cells sorted from blood. Subset defined: CD45RA+ positively selected. The genes are TRBV19 and TRBJ2-3, with 10 bases identical to TRBD2. CDR3 sequence (DNA): TGTGCCAGTAGGCGGACTAGCGGTGTCACAGATACGCAGTATTTT. It codes for CASRRTSGVTDTQYF.